This record looks at one T cell receptor (beta chain) sequence and its context. These data come from a study of T-cell reconstitution after alpha-beta-depleted transplantation in children. CDR1 and CDR2 (germline): SEHNR, FQNEAQ (reference sequence). Trimming took 5 bases from V and 2 from J; bases not matched to a gene: 3. CDR3 size: 14 residues. The authors prepared the TCRbeta library with unique molecular identifiers. TCRdb redid the calling of the PCR reads with MiXCR, one entry per CDR3 protein. Altogether 300,000 or so distinct CDR3 sequences are present, more than 9% being singletons, with the ten largest covering roughly a tenth.

The sample here was PBMCs from the stem cell graft donor, taken from the stem cell graft. V and J are TRBV7-9 and TRBJ1-3; 7 bases are a match to TRBD1. The clonotype originates from a human donor who donated a stem cell graft to a child with SCID. The CDR3 protein is CASSRQGTGNTIYF. CDR3 DNA: TGTGCCAGCAGCCGACAGGGAACTGGAAACACCATATATTTT.